This entry concerns a single T cell receptor beta chain. Its antigen is unidentified. The PCR employed 60 Vbeta primers together with 13 Jbeta primers. Sequencing used immunoSEQ multiplex PCR; TCRdb keeps in-frame clones, though not all of them. Of 85,000 to 95,000 clones listed, around three quarters are singletons. CDR3 length equals 15 residues. The V end was cut by 5 bases, the J end by 2 bases, with 14 bases between. The germline gives CDR1 LGHNT, CDR2 FRNRAP. This sample was taken from a study of cytomegalovirus exposure and HLA in healthy donors. Study summary: Genotyping of roughly 400 donors showed that 80% to 90% belonged to the Caucasian-associated ancestry cluster. Overall study findings and caveats: TCR beta sequences reportedly predicted most subjects' HLA-A and HLA-B alleles accurately. Later analysis identified a missense DCLRE1C variant that was linked to TCR beta V- and J-gene trimming.

The chain joins TRBV12-5 to TRBJ2-3, with D possibly matching TRBD1 (7 bases). The specimen sequenced was PBMCs. This sequence originates from a man in his thirties or forties in good health and CMV-seropositive. The CDR3 spells CASGQGGSYTDTQYF. The CDR3 coding sequence is TGTGCTAGTGGTCAGGGGGGCAGCTACACAGATACGCAGTATTTT. The variable domain in full, with the rest retrieved from reference TRBV12-5 and TRBJ2-3, is DARVTQTPRHKVTEMGQEVTMRCQPILGHNTVFWYRQTMMQGLELLAYFRNRAPLDDSGMPKDRFSAEMPDATLATLKIQPSEPRDSAVYFCASGQGGSYTDTQYFGPGTRLTVL.